One and the same sample provided the 10 T cell receptor beta chains below, sequenced in a study of monozygotic twins with inflammatory bowel disease. TCRdb reworked the 5' RACE reads into one entry per CDR3 protein, no DNA. The sample has some 150,000 distinct CDR3 sequences; the top ten hold roughly 2.4%. What was sequenced was blood. These receptor sequences come from a human donor with ulcerative colitis or Crohn's disease, or a healthy co-twin of an affected twin (not recorded which).

V gene TRBV20-1 combines with J gene TRBJ1-1; lacking DNA, the TRBD1 call made by TCRdb goes unchecked. This CDR3 has 13 residues. From germline, CDR1 is DFQATT and CDR2 SNEGSKA (reference sequence). The CDR3 protein is CSASRQAVAEAFF.

This chain uses TRBV20-1 with TRBJ2-1. Germline lookup yields CDR1 DFQATT and CDR2 SNEGSKA (reference sequence). The CDR3 runs to 14 residues. The CDR3 reads CSARVGYLYNEQFF.

The rearrangement uses TRBV9 and TRBJ2-7. Germline V gene sequence: CDR1 SGDLS, CDR2 YYNGEE. The CDR3 is 14 residues long. CDR3 sequence reads: CASSTTGSSYEQYF.

The chain has TRBV6-2 or TRBV6-3 and TRBJ1-5; TCRdb reports TRBD1, a call that lacks DNA to check it against. The germline CDR1 and CDR2 sequences are MNHEY and SVGEGT. CDR3 length equals 14 residues. The CDR3 region is CASKGTGEHQPQHF.

The chain is built from TRBV7-9 and TRBJ2-7; TCRdb names TRBD1, which stays unverified in the absence of DNA. Looked up from germline, CDR1 is SEHNR and CDR2 is FQNEAQ (reference sequence). The CDR3 spans 16 residues. CDR3 sequence reads: CASSLALGQGTYEQYF.

This chain joins TRBV7-8 and TRBJ1-2. This CDR3 region has 17 residues. Germline V gene lookup returns CDR1 SGHVS and CDR2 FQNEAQ. CDR3 in amino acids: CASSLARVDPWSYGYTF.

The rearrangement uses TRBV3-1 and TRBJ2-7; TCRdb calls TRBD2, which cannot be checked without DNA. The CDR3 length is 13 residues. The germline V gene encodes CDR1 LGHDT and CDR2 YNNKEL (reference sequence). The CDR3 spells CASSQSVLDEQYF.

The chain employs TRBV11-2 and TRBJ2-7; TCRdb's D call, TRBD1, is unchecked because there is no DNA. The germline V gene encodes CDR1 SGHAT and CDR2 FQNNGV. This CDR3 spans 15 amino acids. The CDR3 here is CASSLEGSRGHEQYF.

The chain recombines TRBV9 with TRBJ2-1; TCRdb lists TRBD1, though no DNA is available to test this call. This CDR3 has 15 residues. Germline values: CDR1 SGDLS, CDR2 YYNGEE. The chain's CDR3 is CASSVESGGDNEQFF. Full variable domain (outside the CDR3, taken from reference TRBV9 and TRBJ2-1): DSGVTQTPKHLITATGQRVTLRCSPRSGDLSVYWYQQSLDQGLQFLIQYYNGEERAKGNILERFSAQQFPDLHSELNLSSLELGDSALYFCASSVESGGDNEQFFGPGTRLTVL.

V gene TRBV12-3 or TRBV12-4 combines with J gene TRBJ1-1; TCRdb returns TRBD1, unconfirmable since there is no DNA. CDR3 length: 13 residues. This CDR3 reads CASSRDRGADAFF.